The 18 T cell receptor beta chains below were found in one sample sequenced in a study of blood T cell repertoires in COVID-19. Method: immunoSEQ multiplex PCR; TCRdb's copy keeps in-frame clones and lacks some. The sample carries 200,000 to 250,000 clones, 80% to 95% recorded once. The source material was peripheral blood. The source is a man in his fifties or sixties with COVID-19, enrolled during active disease.

The chain carries TRBV18 and TRBJ2-1; 10 positions match TRBD1. Germline V CDR1 and CDR2: KGHSH, LQKENI. The CDR3 has 15 residues. With V trimmed by 3 bases and J by 3 bases, 2 bases remained unmatched. Here the CDR3 DNA reads TGTGCCAGCTCACCTGACAGGGGGCTCTACAATGAGCAGTTCTTC. This codes for CASSPDRGLYNEQFF.

This CDR3 reads CASSLVDGGGYTF. The CDR3 DNA follows: TGTGCCAGTAGTCTGGTGGACGGGGGTGGCTACACCTTC. V usage is TRBV19 and J usage is TRBJ1-2, with a tentative D call TRBD1 (5 bases). V was pared by 5 bases and J by 7 bases, with 14 bases between. The CDR3 has 13 amino acids. Germline V gene sequence: CDR1 LNHDA, CDR2 SQIVND (reference sequence).

This chain uses TRBV13 with TRBJ2-5; 12 bases map to TRBD2. The germline V gene has CDR1 PRHDT and CDR2 FYEKMQ (reference sequence). The V gene end was trimmed by 4 bases and the J gene end by 4 bases; junction bases not matched to a gene: 4. The CDR3 covers 15 residues. The CDR3, as DNA: TGTGCCAGCAGCTCCGGACTAGCGGGGCGAGAGACCCAGTACTTC. Its translation is CASSSGLAGRETQYF.

J is TRBJ2-3 and V is TRBV9; D remains ambiguous. V lost 3 bases, J lost 0 bases, and 14 bases lay in between. The CDR3 is made up of 16 amino acids. The germline gives CDR1 SGDLS, CDR2 YYNGEE. CDR3 bases: TGTGCCAGCAGCGATGCGGCCGGAGCTAGCACAGATACGCAGTATTTT. Encoded protein: CASSDAAGASTDTQYF.

This rearrangement joins TRBV6-5 to TRBJ2-1; possible D gene TRBD2, 6 bases. Trimming pared 6 bases from V and 0 bases from J, leaving 12 bases between. Germline assignment: CDR1 MNHEY and CDR2 SVGAGI. The CDR3 totals 15 residues. DNA of the CDR3: TGTGCCAGCAGGGTTCGCGGGAACTCCTACAATGAGCAGTTCTTC. Amino acids: CASRVRGNSYNEQFF.

The chain couples TRBV28 to TRBJ2-7, with TRBD2 as a possible D gene (6 bases). Germline V gives CDR1 MDHEN, CDR2 SYDVKM. V was cut by 1 base and J by 6 bases, with 16 bases left in between. The CDR3 spans 15 residues. The CDR3 DNA is TGTGCCAGCAGTTTATTTGTGGCGGGAAAAGGCGAGCAGTACTTC. This encodes CASSLFVAGKGEQYF.

The chain couples TRBV12-3 or TRBV12-4 to TRBJ1-2, with unresolved D. V shed 2 bases and J shed 2 bases, with 6 bases lying between them. The CDR3 has 13 amino acids. The chain's CDR3 is CASSLKPNYGYTF. Written as DNA, the CDR3 is TGTGCCAGCAGTTTAAAGCCCAACTATGGCTACACCTTC.

This clone was seen just once. This chain connects TRBV5-1 to TRBJ2-7; D uncertain. The germline V gene has CDR1 SGHRS and CDR2 YFSETQ. V lost 0 bases to trimming and J lost 1 base, with 11 bases between them. The CDR3 contains 15 residues. The CDR3 sequence: CASSLDSGLSYEQYF. The CDR3 bases are TGCGCCAGCAGCTTGGATTCCGGGTTGTCCTACGAGCAGTACTTC.

This sequence joins TRBV7-2 and TRBJ2-2; weak D call: TRBD2 (5 bases). Germline V gives CDR1 SGHTA, CDR2 FQGNSA. The CDR3 has 17 residues. V shed 4 bases and J shed 1 base, with 16 bases lying between them. CDR3 loop: CASSSQRSAVNTGELFF. In DNA, the CDR3 is TGTGCCAGCAGCTCGCAGCGGTCAGCGGTGAACACCGGGGAGCTGTTTTTT.

V gene TRBV12-3 or TRBV12-4 combines with J gene TRBJ2-2; D uncertain. This CDR3 region has 12 residues. V lost 8 bases and J lost 1, with 5 bases in between. The CDR3 bases are TGTGCCAGCTGCAGGAACACCGGGGAGCTGTTTTTT. Protein: CASCRNTGELFF.

CDR3 nucleotide sequence: TGTGCCAGTAGTACCATGGACAGGGGGCACAACCATCAGCCCCAGCATTTT. Protein sequence: CASSTMDRGHNHQPQHF. The V gene is TRBV19, the J gene TRBJ1-5; TRBD1 agrees at 11 bases. Germline trimming cut 4 bases from V and 5 bases from J; bases unmatched to any gene: 10. CDR1 and CDR2 from the germline V gene are LNHDA and SQIVND (reference sequence). This CDR3 comprises 17 residues.

This clone was found once. Written as DNA, the CDR3 is TGTGCCAGCAGGAGCACAGCTAACTATGGCTACACCTTC. This encodes CASRSTANYGYTF. The chain is built from TRBV14 and TRBJ1-2, with D hard to call. CDR1 SGHDN and CDR2 FVKESK come from the germline V gene. V lost 6 bases and J 0 bases, leaving 8 bases between the germline ends. The CDR3 length is 13 residues.

This chain uses TRBV7-3 with TRBJ2-7, with a tentative D call TRBD1 (6 bases). Trimming cost V 1 base and J 7 bases, with 17 bases left between them. This CDR3 contains 15 residues. The germline CDR1 and CDR2 sequences are SGHTA and FQGTGA. The CDR3 nucleotides are TGTGCCAGCAGCTTAAAAGGAATGGGGGCTGGGGAGCAGTACTTC. Protein: CASSLKGMGAGEQYF.

The chain uses TRBV7-8 and TRBJ1-6; D is uncertain. CDR3 length: 14 residues. Germline V lookup: CDR1 SGHVS, CDR2 FQNEAQ. Trimming stripped 2 bases from V and 9 bases from J, with 11 bases between. CDR3 amino acids: CASSLSGMGSPLHF. As DNA, the CDR3 is TGTGCCAGCAGCTTATCGGGGATGGGTTCACCCCTCCACTTT.

The chain recombines TRBV3-1 (or the pseudogene TRBV3-2) with TRBJ1-2; D is possibly TRBD1 (5 bases). The V gene lost 1 base and the J gene lost 4 bases, with 7 bases spanning the gap. The CDR3 contains 13 residues. Germline loops: CDR1 LGHDT, CDR2 YNNKEL (reference sequence). The CDR3: CASSQGGRYGYTF. The CDR3 nucleotides read TGTGCCAGCAGCCAAGGGGGCCGCTATGGCTACACCTTC.

The chain uses TRBV5-1 and TRBJ2-1; 12 bases line up with TRBD1. Germline loops: CDR1 SGHRS, CDR2 YFSETQ. The CDR3 consists of 15 residues. V was pared by 0 bases and J by 9 bases, with 4 bases of the junction left unmatched. The CDR3 is CASSLVGTGGGEQFF. As DNA, the CDR3 is TGCGCCAGCAGCTTGGTCGGGACAGGGGGCGGTGAGCAGTTCTTC.

This clone appeared once. The CDR3 is CASSSSGGGGYTF. In DNA, the CDR3 is TGTGCCAGCAGCTCGAGCGGAGGGGGCGGCTACACCTTC. V usage is TRBV27 and J usage is TRBJ1-2; 7 bases are a match to TRBD1. Trimming removed 6 bases from V and 8 bases from J; junction bases left unmatched: 9. The germline V gene has CDR1 MNHEY and CDR2 SMNVEV (reference sequence). The CDR3 sequence is 13 residues long.

This clone was detected only a few times. V usage is TRBV10-1 and J usage is TRBJ2-1; TRBD1 is a possible D gene (6 bases). Germline CDR1 reads WNHNN; CDR2 reads SYGVQD (reference sequence). This CDR3 spans 13 amino acids. The germline V and J ends were trimmed by 5 bases and 11 bases, with 16 bases remaining between them. CDR3 DNA sequence: TGCGCCAGCAGTTCGCAGACAGGCTACAAGCAGTTCTTC. Its translation is CASSSQTGYKQFF.